The rows below give T cell receptor beta chains drawn from one sample of a study of shared clonotypes between healthy human individuals. TCRdb's table, derived via immunoSEQ multiplex PCR, lists solely in-frame clones and lacks some. The repertoire holds fewer than 550,000 clones, with around 79% as singletons. Source material: PBMCs. Receptors originate from a woman in her thirties or forties in good health. Some clones in this sample may be carry-over from other donors' samples. CDR3s include the opening cysteine and the closing phenylalanine or tryptophan. D genes are given only for firm matches. Expanded clones are given a class, and other clones once, few, many or no size at all.

D: TRBD1; J: TRBJ1-2; V: TRBV6-5; size: -; DNA: TGTGCCAGCAGTTACTCGAGACAGGGTGAGAGCGGCTACACCTTC; CDR3: CASSYSRQGESGYTF
D: TRBD2; J: TRBJ2-7; V: TRBV7-2; size: -; DNA: TGTGCCAGCAGCCCCCGGACTAGAACCTACGAGCAGTACTTC; CDR3: CASSPRTRTYEQYF
D: -; J: TRBJ1-2; V: TRBV6-4; size: -; DNA: TGTGCCAGCAGTGAGGAACTTGGCTATGGCTACACCTTC; CDR3: CASSEELGYGYTF
D: TRBD1; J: TRBJ2-5; V: TRBV9; size: -; DNA: TGTGCCAGCAGCCGGGACAGGGTTGAGACCCAGTACTTC; CDR3: CASSRDRVETQYF
D: -; J: TRBJ2-7; V: TRBV28; size: -; DNA: TGTGCCACCACAGGGACCTTCTACGAGCAGTACTTC; CDR3: CATTGTFYEQYF
D: TRBD1; J: TRBJ1-4; V: TRBV19; size: -; DNA: TGTGCCAGTATGCCGACAGGGGGCTTTGAAAAACTGTTTTTT; CDR3: CASMPTGGFEKLFF
D: -; J: TRBJ2-7; V: TRBV30; size: -; DNA: TGTGCCTGGAGAAAAGCGGTAGTGACCTACGAGCAGTACTTC; CDR3: CAWRKAVVTYEQYF
D: -; J: TRBJ2-7; V: TRBV5-5; size: once; DNA: TGTGCCAGCATTAACAGTTACGAGCAGTACTTC; CDR3: CASINSYEQYF
D: -; J: TRBJ2-1; V: TRBV7-7; size: -; DNA: TGTGCCAGCAGCTTATACGGGTACAATGAGCAGTTCTTC; CDR3: CASSLYGYNEQFF
D: -; J: TRBJ2-7; V: TRBV7-8; size: -; DNA: TGTGCCAGCAGCTTAGGGCGCCAGAACTACGAGCAGTACTTC; CDR3: CASSLGRQNYEQYF
D: -; J: TRBJ2-5; V: TRBV9; size: -; DNA: TGTGCCAGCAGCGTAGCGGGGCAGGGAGGAGAGACCCAGTACTTC; CDR3: CASSVAGQGGETQYF
D: -; J: TRBJ2-3; V: TRBV5-1; size: -; DNA: TGCGCCAGCAGCTTGGAGTCAGAAGCAGATACGCAGTATTTT; CDR3: CASSLESEADTQYF
D: TRBD2; J: TRBJ2-3; V: TRBV5-1; size: -; DNA: TGCGCCAGCAGTGGAGCGGGAGGGATGGATACGCAGTATTTT; CDR3: CASSGAGGMDTQYF
D: TRBD2; J: TRBJ2-7; V: TRBV5-6; size: -; DNA: TGTGCCAGCAGTTTTAGACTAGCGGGAGGGCCAACCCTCCAGAACGAGCAGTACTTC; CDR3: CASSFRLAGGPTLQNEQYF
D: -; J: TRBJ2-1; V: TRBV11-2; size: -; DNA: TGTGCCAGCAGCTTAGATGGTTTTAGGGACCGTAGTAACAATGAGCAGTTCTTC; CDR3: CASSLDGFRDRSNNEQFF
D: -; J: TRBJ1-1; V: TRBV7-3; size: -; DNA: TGTGCCAGCAGCTTAAGACGGGGGGGACTCCAGAGGACTGAAGCTTTCTTT; CDR3: CASSLRRGGLQRTEAFF
D: -; J: TRBJ1-3; V: TRBV6-4; size: -; DNA: TGTGCCAGCAGTGACTCGGTCAGGGGCGCTGGAAACACCATATATTTT; CDR3: CASSDSVRGAGNTIYF
D: TRBD1; J: TRBJ2-3; V: TRBV5-1; size: -; DNA: TGCGCCAGCAGCTCCCCCCTGGCAGGGGGAGTGCTAACAGATACGCAGTATTTT; CDR3: CASSSPLAGGVLTDTQYF
D: TRBD1; J: TRBJ2-1; V: TRBV28; size: -; DNA: TGTGCCAGCAGTTTCGGACAGGGGGCCAATGAGCAGTTCTTC; CDR3: CASSFGQGANEQFF
D: -; J: TRBJ2-5; V: TRBV7-3; size: few; DNA: TGTGCCAGCAGCAAAACAGGGTCGGAGGAAGAGACCCAGTACTTC; CDR3: CASSKTGSEEETQYF
D: -; J: TRBJ2-2; V: TRBV29-1; size: once; DNA: TGCAGCGTTAGGTCTGGGATCAACACCGGGGAGCTGTTTTTT; CDR3: CSVRSGINTGELFF
D: -; J: TRBJ2-2; V: TRBV18; size: once; DNA: TGTGCCAGCTCACCATATACCGGGCAGAACACCGGGGAGCTGTTTTTT; CDR3: CASSPYTGQNTGELFF
D: TRBD1; J: TRBJ2-5; V: TRBV18; size: -; DNA: TGTGCCAGCTCACCCGAAGAAGGCACAGGGGATGTGACCCAGTACTTC; CDR3: CASSPEEGTGDVTQYF
D: TRBD1; J: TRBJ2-7; V: TRBV4-1; size: -; DNA: TGCGCCAGCAGCCGAGAGGGGGCCTCCTACGAGCAGTACTTC; CDR3: CASSREGASYEQYF
D: -; J: TRBJ1-2; V: TRBV27; size: -; DNA: TGTGCCAGCAGTACGGACAGAAACTATGGCTACACCTTC; CDR3: CASSTDRNYGYTF
D: -; J: TRBJ1-1; V: TRBV5-1; size: -; DNA: TGCGCCAGCAGCATCCAAGTAGGGGGGACTGAAGCTTTCTTT; CDR3: CASSIQVGGTEAFF
D: TRBD1; J: TRBJ1-1; V: TRBV10-3; size: -; DNA: TGTGCCAGTTGGCCGGGACAGGGGTATTGGAACACTGAAGCTTTCTTT; CDR3: CASWPGQGYWNTEAFF
D: -; J: TRBJ1-1; V: TRBV6-6; size: -; DNA: TGTGCCAGCAGTTATTACTCGAACACTGAAGCTTTCTTT; CDR3: CASSYYSNTEAFF
D: TRBD2; J: TRBJ2-1; V: TRBV7-9; size: -; DNA: TGTGCCAGCGTGCTAGCGGCCATCTACAATGAGCAGTTCTTC; CDR3: CASVLAAIYNEQFF
D: TRBD1; J: TRBJ2-7; V: TRBV7-9; size: -; DNA: TGTGCCAGCAGCCCTCAGGGGGCCCCCTACGAGCAGTACTTC; CDR3: CASSPQGAPYEQYF
D: -; J: TRBJ2-4; V: TRBV5-1; size: -; DNA: TGCGCCAGCAGCAAAGGACAGCTAGCCAAAAACATTCAGTACTTC; CDR3: CASSKGQLAKNIQYF
D: TRBD1; J: TRBJ1-4; V: TRBV7-9; size: -; DNA: TGTGCCAGCAGCTCGGGACAGGGAATTGAAAAACTGTTTTTT; CDR3: CASSSGQGIEKLFF
D: -; J: TRBJ1-5; V: TRBV28; size: -; DNA: TGTGCCAGCAGTTCCCCCCGGGGCCCATACAATCAGCCCCAGCATTTT; CDR3: CASSSPRGPYNQPQHF
D: -; J: TRBJ2-7; V: TRBV5-6; size: -; DNA: TGTGCCAGCAGCTTGTACGGAGGAACTTACGAGCAGTACTTC; CDR3: CASSLYGGTYEQYF
D: -; J: TRBJ2-2; V: TRBV27; size: few; DNA: TGTGCCAGCAGTACCGCCCCCGATCGGGCCGGGGAGCTGTTTTTT; CDR3: CASSTAPDRAGELFF
D: TRBD2; J: TRBJ2-3; V: TRBV7-8; size: -; DNA: TGTGCCAGCAGCCGGCCTAGGACTAGCGGGAGCTTGGGTCGGGCAGATACGCAGTATTTT; CDR3: CASSRPRTSGSLGRADTQYF
D: -; J: TRBJ1-1; V: TRBV19; size: -; DNA: TGTGCCAGTAGGAAACAGGGATTGGACACTGAAGCTTTCTTT; CDR3: CASRKQGLDTEAFF
D: -; J: TRBJ1-5; V: TRBV28; size: -; DNA: TGTGCCAGCAGACCCCGCGCAGGGATATATGGCAATCAGCCCCAGCATTTT; CDR3: CASRPRAGIYGNQPQHF
D: TRBD1; J: TRBJ2-2; V: TRBV5-5; size: -; DNA: TGTGCCAGCAGCGTAGGGACAGACCGAAACACCGGGGAGCTGTTTTTT; CDR3: CASSVGTDRNTGELFF
D: -; J: TRBJ2-1; V: TRBV19; size: -; DNA: TGTGCCAGTTCGAGACTGGGCTCCTACAATGAGCAGTTCTTC; CDR3: CASSRLGSYNEQFF
D: TRBD1; J: TRBJ1-4; V: TRBV10-3; size: -; DNA: TGTGCCATCAGCCGACAGGGGGCGGGAGAAAAACTGTTTTTT; CDR3: CAISRQGAGEKLFF
D: -; J: TRBJ1-1; V: TRBV19; size: -; DNA: TGTGCCAGTAGTATCGCTGAGAACACTGAAGCTTTCTTT; CDR3: CASSIAENTEAFF
D: TRBD2; J: TRBJ2-1; V: TRBV4-1; size: -; DNA: TGCGCCAGCAGCCAAGGTAACGGGAGGGTCTACAATGAGCAGTTCTTC; CDR3: CASSQGNGRVYNEQFF
D: -; J: TRBJ2-7; V: TRBV5-4; size: many; DNA: TGTGCCAGCACCGACTCCTACGAGCAGTACTTC; CDR3: CASTDSYEQYF
D: -; J: TRBJ1-1; V: TRBV16; size: -; DNA: TGTGCCAGCAGCCAATATGTGACGAACACTGAAGCTTTCTTT; CDR3: CASSQYVTNTEAFF
D: TRBD2; J: TRBJ2-1; V: TRBV11-1; size: once; DNA: TGTGCCAGCAGCTTAGGCACTAGCGACTACAATGAGCAGTTCTTC; CDR3: CASSLGTSDYNEQFF
D: -; J: TRBJ2-1; V: TRBV9; size: -; DNA: TGTGCCAGCAGCTCGGACTCGAGCTCCTACAATGAGCAGTTCTTC; CDR3: CASSSDSSSYNEQFF
D: -; J: TRBJ2-5; V: TRBV2; size: few; DNA: TGTGCCAGCAGTGGACCTCGAGCGACCCAGTACTTC; CDR3: CASSGPRATQYF
D: -; J: TRBJ2-7; V: TRBV5-1; size: -; DNA: TGCGCCAGCAGTCTTGAAAGGGACGAGCAGTACTTC; CDR3: CASSLERDEQYF
D: -; J: TRBJ2-2; V: TRBV29-1; size: -; DNA: TGCAGCGTTGAAAAGACCGGGGAGCTGTTTTTT; CDR3: CSVEKTGELFF
D: -; J: TRBJ2-7; V: TRBV28; size: -; DNA: TGTGCCAGCAGGGGCCACCGGGACCTCTACGAGCAGTACTTC; CDR3: CASRGHRDLYEQYF
D: TRBD2; J: TRBJ2-7; V: TRBV4-2; size: -; DNA: TGTGCCAGCAGCCGGCTAGCGGGAGGGCCTGTTCACGAGCAGTACTTC; CDR3: CASSRLAGGPVHEQYF
D: -; J: TRBJ2-7; V: TRBV19; size: -; DNA: TGTGCCAGTAGTATCTCCTGGACTTCTGAAGGGGAGCAGTACTTC; CDR3: CASSISWTSEGEQYF
D: TRBD1; J: TRBJ1-1; V: TRBV7-9; size: -; DNA: TGTGCCAGCAGTTCTCAGGGGGTTCAGGGAACTGAAGCTTTCTTT; CDR3: CASSSQGVQGTEAFF
D: TRBD2; J: TRBJ2-1; V: TRBV5-1; size: -; DNA: TGCGCCAGCAGCTGGGGGACTAGCGGGAGAGAGCAGTTCTTC; CDR3: CASSWGTSGREQFF